The rows below give T cell receptor beta chains drawn from one sample of a study of T cells in Graves' hyperthyroidism and ophthalmopathy. Using its own MiXCR run on the multiplex PCR reads, TCRdb lists one record per CDR3 protein. The table records about 500,000 distinct CDR3 sequences, 16% of them present only once. Sequencing input: blood. Source of these receptors: a woman between 18 and 29 years old with Graves' hyperthyroidism. The CDR3 runs from the conserved cysteine through the conserved F or W. A D gene is named only where the DNA matches it firmly. Some rows have no size entry. The others give once, few or many, or a class for an expanded clone.

size	D	V	J	CDR3	DNA
.	.	TRBV12-3/TRBV12-4	TRBJ2-7	CASSFSLYEQYF	TGTGCCAGCAGTTTCTCCCTCTACGAGCAGTACTTC
.	TRBD1	TRBV6-1	TRBJ1-4	CASRPGTGGVISNEKLFF	TGTGCCAGCAGACCCGGGACAGGGGGCGTCATATCTAATGAAAAACTGTTTTTT
.	.	TRBV10-3	TRBJ2-2	CAISESGRPLGTGELFF	TGTGCCATCAGTGAGTCCGGACGGCCTCTGGGTACCGGGGAGCTGTTTTTT
many	.	TRBV28	TRBJ1-2	CASSVGTDYGYTF	TGTGCCAGCAGTGTCGGGACGGATTATGGCTACACCTTC
many	.	TRBV2	TRBJ2-1	CASSLGPSAYNEQFF	TGTGCCAGCAGTTTAGGGCCCTCAGCTTACAATGAGCAGTTCTTC
many	.	TRBV6-2/TRBV6-3	TRBJ2-7	CASSYSEGVPYYEQYF	TGTGCCAGCAGTTACTCTGAGGGGGTCCCTTACTACGAGCAGTACTTC
few	.	TRBV6-1	TRBJ2-5	CASRLPGETQYF	TGTGCCAGTAGACTACCCGGCGAGACCCAGTACTTC
many	TRBD1	TRBV12-3/TRBV12-4	TRBJ2-2	CASRTTGGGELFF	TGTGCCAGCAGAACTACAGGGGGCGGGGAGCTGTTTTTT
.	.	TRBV19	TRBJ1-3	CASSTRSVSGNTIYF	TGTGCCAGTAGTACTCGGTCAGTCTCTGGAAACACCATATATTTT
many	.	TRBV15	TRBJ1-1	CATSGRDGANTEAFF	TGTGCCACCAGCGGGAGGGACGGGGCGAACACTGAAGCTTTCTTT
few	TRBD2	TRBV15	TRBJ2-3	CATSGGVSDTQYF	TGTGCCACCTCGGGGGGGGTTTCAGATACGCAGTATTTT
.	.	TRBV25-1	TRBJ1-2	CASSEQASGYTF	TGTGCCAGCAGTGAACAAGCTTCGGGCTACACCTTC
few	.	TRBV5-1	TRBJ1-2	CASSLSPRVDRTFYGYTF	TGCGCCAGCAGCTTGTCTCCCCGGGTGGACAGAACTTTCTATGGCTACACCTTC
many	TRBD1	TRBV11-3	TRBJ1-1	CASTQGQGDTEAFF	TGTGCCAGCACCCAGGGACAGGGTGACACTGAAGCTTTCTTT
.	.	TRBV4-3	TRBJ2-5	CASSQVAGATQETQYF	TGCGCCAGCAGCCAAGTCGCCGGGGCAACGCAAGAGACCCAGTACTTC
many	TRBD2	TRBV24-1	TRBJ2-1	CATSDPRTSGIHEQFF	TGTGCCACCAGTGATCCCAGGACTAGCGGTATCCATGAGCAGTTCTTC
many	TRBD2	TRBV11-2	TRBJ2-1	CASSLVQTSGGSEQFF	TGTGCCAGCAGCTTAGTTCAGACTAGCGGGGGGTCTGAGCAGTTCTTC
many	TRBD1	TRBV7-9	TRBJ2-7	CASSFRDSAKEQYF	TGTGCCAGCAGCTTCCGGGACAGTGCCAAAGAGCAGTACTTC
many	.	TRBV28	TRBJ2-3	CASSLSSASTDTQYF	TGTGCCAGCAGTTTGTCTAGTGCTTCCACAGATACGCAGTATTTT
many	.	TRBV29-1	TRBJ2-3	CSVENQLGDTQYF	TGCAGCGTTGAAAACCAACTGGGGGATACGCAGTATTTT
.	TRBD2	TRBV7-2	TRBJ2-3	CASSLRTSGGAADTQYF	TGTGCCAGCAGCCTCCGGACTAGCGGGGGGGCCGCAGATACGCAGTATTTT
many	.	TRBV12-3/TRBV12-4	TRBJ1-2	CASSWSGFQASVYGYTF	TGTGCCAGCAGTTGGTCAGGGTTCCAGGCGAGTGTCTATGGCTACACCTTC
.	.	TRBV20-1	TRBJ2-7	CSASPTLRYEQYF	TGCAGTGCTTCCCCGACATTACGGTACGAGCAGTACTTC
few	.	TRBV5-1	TRBJ2-1	CASSLEATSQDEQFF	TGCGCCAGCAGCTTGGAGGCAACTAGTCAGGATGAGCAGTTCTTC
many	TRBD2	TRBV20-1	TRBJ2-7	CSAELAGLTYEQYF	TGCAGTGCTGAACTAGCGGGATTAACCTACGAGCAGTACTTC
.	TRBD2	TRBV30	TRBJ2-7	CAWSARGGLDEQYF	TGTGCCTGGAGTGCCCGCGGGGGGCTCGACGAGCAGTACTTC
.	.	TRBV13	TRBJ2-2	CASSPRDRRELFF	TGTGCCAGCAGCCCCCGAGACAGGCGGGAGCTGTTTTTT
few	.	TRBV7-9	TRBJ2-7	CASSLFPSKGYEQYF	TGTGCCAGCAGCTTATTTCCCTCTAAAGGGTACGAGCAGTACTTC
.	.	TRBV19	TRBJ1-5	CASSQQGGGQPQHF	TGTGCCAGTAGTCAACAGGGTGGGGGTCAGCCCCAGCATTTT
.	TRBD2	TRBV7-8	TRBJ2-5	CASSNARRAGQETQYF	TGTGCCAGCAGCAATGCCCGTAGAGCGGGACAAGAGACCCAGTACTTC
many	TRBD1	TRBV29-1	TRBJ2-7	CSTRTGIYEQYF	TGCAGCACCCGGACAGGGATCTACGAGCAGTACTTC
many	.	TRBV6-2/TRBV6-3	TRBJ1-5	CASSLYLGRSTEYSNQPQHF	TGTGCCAGCAGTCTATACCTCGGACGGTCGACGGAATATAGCAATCAGCCCCAGCATTTT
few	TRBD1	TRBV19	TRBJ2-3	CASTLAGGITDTQYF	TGTGCCAGTACCCTAGCAGGGGGCATAACAGATACGCAGTATTTT
many	TRBD1	TRBV30	TRBJ2-1	CALDRELYNEQFF	TGTGCCTTGGACAGGGAACTATACAATGAGCAGTTCTTC
few	.	TRBV7-9	TRBJ1-4	CASSPREGGSNEKLFF	TGTGCCAGCAGCCCCCGGGAGGGTGGTTCCAATGAAAAACTGTTTTTT
.	TRBD1	TRBV6-2/TRBV6-3	TRBJ2-7	CASSHDRGHEQYF	TGTGCCAGCAGCCACGACAGGGGCCACGAGCAGTACTTC
.	TRBD2	TRBV4-1	TRBJ2-3	CASSQDRGTSGYTDTQYF	TGCGCCAGCAGCCAAGATAGGGGGACTAGCGGTTACACAGATACGCAGTATTTT
few	.	TRBV28	TRBJ2-5	CASSPPGSGETQYF	TGTGCCAGCAGCCCCCCCGGTAGTGGCGAGACCCAGTACTTC
.	TRBD1	TRBV19	TRBJ1-5	CASSLRDRAGRQPQHF	TGTGCCAGTAGTCTCCGGGACAGGGCGGGTAGGCAGCCCCAGCATTTT
.	TRBD2	TRBV20-1	TRBJ2-1	CSARNGRVSYNEQFF	TGCAGTGCTAGAAACGGGAGGGTATCCTACAATGAGCAGTTCTTC
.	.	TRBV19	TRBJ2-2	CASSPVNHPNTGELFF	TGTGCCAGTAGCCCGGTGAACCACCCGAACACCGGGGAGCTGTTTTTT
few	.	TRBV5-1	TRBJ1-5	CASSLGDAPNQPQHF	TGCGCCAGCAGCTTGGGGGACGCTCCCAATCAGCCCCAGCATTTT
many	.	TRBV18	TRBJ2-7	CASSLRQEDEQYF	TGTGCCAGCTCACTGCGACAGGAGGACGAGCAGTACTTC
.	.	TRBV20-1	TRBJ2-4	CSAREGGRKAKNIQYF	TGCAGTGCTAGAGAGGGGGGAAGAAAAGCCAAAAACATTCAGTACTTC
many	.	TRBV24-1	TRBJ1-3	CATEGGDSGNTIYF	TGTGCCACCGAAGGGGGAGACTCTGGAAACACCATATATTTT
many	.	TRBV7-2	TRBJ1-2	CASSLKAGGSLYGYTF	TGTGCCAGCAGCTTAAAGGCCGGGGGTTCCCTCTACGGCTACACCTTC
.	TRBD1	TRBV11-2	TRBJ2-2	CASSRDRGNTGELLF	TGTGCCAGCAGCCGGGACAGGGGAAACACCGGGGAGCTGCTTTTT
few	.	TRBV6-1	TRBJ1-5	CASRTGTANQPQHF	TGTGCCAGCAGGACTGGGACGGCTAATCAGCCCCAGCATTTT
few	.	TRBV2	TRBJ2-5	CASSDLKPKYQETQYF	TGTGCCAGCAGTGACCTTAAGCCGAAGTACCAAGAGACCCAGTACTTC
.	.	TRBV4-1	TRBJ1-5	CASSQAKDLRDQPQHF	TGCGCCAGCAGCCAAGCTAAGGACCTGAGGGATCAGCCCCAGCATTTT
many	.	TRBV7-2	TRBJ2-7	CASSFSGTGTYEQYF	TGTGCCAGCAGCTTCTCCGGGACGGGAACCTACGAGCAGTACTTC
many	TRBD2	TRBV7-9	TRBJ2-1	CASSLVGTTHEQFF	TGTGCCAGCAGCCTCGTCGGGACTACGCATGAGCAGTTCTTC
.	TRBD1	TRBV29-1	TRBJ1-2	CSVEVQGRYGYTF	TGCAGCGTTGAAGTACAGGGGAGATATGGCTACACCTTC
.	.	TRBV13	TRBJ2-5	CASSPRGGPETQYF	TGTGCCAGCAGCCCCCGTGGGGGACCAGAGACCCAGTACTTC